The clone carrying this T cell receptor (beta chain) was counted ten times or more. TCRdb re-called the 5' RACE reads with MiXCR, one entry per CDR3 protein. The repertoire holds about 150,000 distinct CDR3 sequences, with roughly 6.4% as singletons. The CDR3 is 15 residues long. The junction had 9 bases not matched to a gene; V was cut back by 5 bases and J by 7 bases. CDR1 SNHLY and CDR2 FYNNEI come from the germline V gene. This specimen belongs to a study of T cells after yellow fever vaccination. This chain links TRBV2 with TRBJ2-2; TRBD2 agrees at 8 bases. The TCR originated in a man younger than 35 who received the YFV17D yellow fever vaccine. This material consisted of CD4+ T cells sorted from PBMCs, taken on the day of the first yellow fever vaccination. The CDR3 bases are TGTGCCAGCAGTCCCGCGGGGGGCCTATACGGGGAGCTGTTTTTT. It translates to CASSPAGGLYGELFF.